The next 21 T cell receptor beta chains were all read from a single sample in a study of beta chain features in type 1 diabetes. Expressed TCRB transcripts got sequenced, as all isolated RNA was reverse transcribed. Sequencing was performed with immunoSEQ multiplex PCR; in TCRdb, only in-frame clones are kept and a portion is missing. The repertoire holds hundreds of thousands of clones, with around 15% as singletons. Sequencing was performed on naive CD4+ T cells from blood. Every receptor here comes from a man aged 18 to 29 in good health.

This clone was seen a few times. The V gene is TRBV28, the J gene TRBJ2-5; D gene uncertain. CDR3 length: 14 amino acids. Germline CDR1 MDHEN, CDR2 SYDVKM. Between the trimmed V and J ends, which lost 7 bases and 5 bases, there was a span of 17 bases. For the CDR3, the DNA is TGTGCCAGCAAACAAGGAACTGTGTTGGAGACCCAGTACTTC. It encodes CASKQGTVLETQYF.

The chain's CDR3 is CASSLAGTAGSYEQYF. CDR3 nucleotides: TGCGCCAGCAGCTTAGCCGGGACAGCCGGGTCCTACGAGCAGTACTTC. The chain links TRBV5-1 to TRBJ2-7; 7 bases match TRBD1. The CDR3 totals 16 residues. The germline gives CDR1 SGHRS, CDR2 YFSETQ. The ends lost 2 bases at V and 1 base at J; junction bases unmatched: 9.

This clone was counted between two and nine times. The gene calls are TRBV7-9 and TRBJ2-3; D possibly corresponds to TRBD1 (6 bases). Germline V lookup: CDR1 SEHNR, CDR2 FQNEAQ (reference sequence). This CDR3 contains 13 residues. V lost 4 bases and J 10 bases, leaving 15 bases between the germline ends. The CDR3 loop is CASSSTGTTAQYF. The CDR3 DNA reads TGTGCCAGCAGCTCAACAGGGACAACGGCGCAGTATTTT.

This clone was found a few times. The CDR3 nucleotides read TGTGCCAGCAGCTTGGTGGGGAGACCAAGCTCCTACGAGCAGTACTTC. It yields the protein CASSLVGRPSSYEQYF. This chain joins TRBV5-4 and TRBJ2-7, with D possibly TRBD2 on 5 matching bases. Trimming stripped 0 bases from V and 0 bases from J, with 13 bases between. The CDR3 is 16 amino acids. CDR1 is SGHNT, CDR2 YYREEE, per germline (reference sequence).

The chain links TRBV6-1 to TRBJ2-2; no clear D. This CDR3 has 14 amino acids. CDR1 and CDR2 (germline): MNHNS, SASEGT. Trimming cost V 1 base and J 6 bases, with 9 bases left between them. The CDR3 bases are TGTGCCAGCAGTGAAGAGTATAGGGCCGGGGAGCTGTTTTTT. Translating gives CASSEEYRAGELFF.

In its sample, this clone was seen a few times. This chain uses TRBV7-2 with TRBJ1-1; no reliable D call. This CDR3 is 12 amino acids long. Germline V CDR1 and CDR2: SGHTA, FQGNSA. Deletions cut 3 bases from V and 3 bases from J, with 5 bases between. The CDR3 nucleotides read TGTGCCAGCAGCTTGTGGGACACTGAAGCTTTCTTT. This encodes CASSLWDTEAFF.

The sample holds a few counts of this clone. CDR3 coding DNA: TGCGCCAGCAGCCAAGACTCGGTAGGTCAGCCCCAGCATTTT. Its protein product is CASSQDSVGQPQHF. This chain links TRBV4-3 with TRBJ1-5; D is ambiguous. Trimming removed 0 bases from V and 6 bases from J, with 9 bases in between. The germline gives CDR1 LGHNA, CDR2 YSLEER. The CDR3 totals 14 residues.

Concerning this clone: The same CDR3 also results from other DNA sequences found in this sample. This chain links TRBV7-3 with TRBJ2-7; TRBD1 is a possible D gene (5 bases). The CDR3 has 12 residues. Looked up from germline, CDR1 is SGHTA and CDR2 is FQGTGA. V was cut by 9 bases and J by 6 bases, with 15 bases left in between. Written as DNA, the CDR3 is TGTGCCAGTAGCCCAAGGGGTAGCGAGCAGTACTTC. This encodes CASSPRGSEQYF.

The chain carries TRBV4-3 and TRBJ1-1, with TRBD1 identical over 9 bases. The CDR3 is made up of 13 amino acids. Germline values: CDR1 LGHNA, CDR2 YSLEER. Trimming took 4 bases from V and 11 from J; bases not matched to a gene: 8. The CDR3 loop reads CASSPPGQGIAFF. DNA for the CDR3: TGCGCCAGCAGCCCCCCGGGACAGGGTATTGCTTTCTTT.

The V gene is TRBV11-1, the J gene TRBJ2-7; D gene unclear. Trimming stripped 5 bases from V and 7 bases from J, with 21 bases between. CDR3 length equals 15 residues. Germline V gene sequence: CDR1 SGHAT, CDR2 FQDESV (reference sequence). The CDR3 here is CASSTRLGLGWEQYF. CDR3 DNA sequence: TGTGCCAGCAGCACCCGCCTTGGGCTGGGTTGGGAGCAGTACTTC.

The chain is built from TRBV5-4 and TRBJ2-5; 7 positions agree with TRBD2. V trimming: 2 bases; J trimming: 4 bases; junction bases outside the gene matches: 2. This CDR3 spans 13 amino acids. The germline CDR1 and CDR2 sequences are SGHNT and YYREEE (reference sequence). The CDR3 region is CASSFSGLETQYF. In nucleotides, the CDR3 is TGTGCCAGCAGCTTTAGCGGGCTAGAGACCCAGTACTTC.

This clone was seen more than once but under ten times. The J gene is TRBJ1-2, the V gene TRBV4-3, with TRBD1 matching 11 bases. Trimming at V came to 7 bases and at J to 5 bases, leaving 9 bases not matched to a gene. The V gene's germline CDR1 is LGHNA and CDR2 YSLEER. CDR3 size: 15 residues. The CDR3 DNA is TGCGCCAGCAATACCCCCGGGGACAGGGGGTATGGCTACACCTTC. As protein: CASNTPGDRGYGYTF.

This chain links TRBV25-1 with TRBJ2-3, with 9 bases lining up with TRBD2. Trimming cost V 8 bases and J 3 bases; bases outside gene matches: 9. This CDR3 has 15 residues. The V gene's germline CDR1 is MGHDK and CDR2 SYGVNS. CDR3 amino acids: CASYRGTSRTDTQYF. The CDR3, as DNA: TGTGCCAGCTACCGGGGGACTAGCAGAACAGATACGCAGTATTTT.

This clone has just a few counts. This sequence joins TRBV7-9 and TRBJ1-1; TRBD1 matches 8 bases. CDR3 length equals 15 residues. V trimming: 3 bases; J trimming: 0 bases; junction bases outside the gene matches: 3. Germline lookup yields CDR1 SEHNR and CDR2 FQNEAQ (reference sequence). DNA for the CDR3: TGTGCCAGCAGCTTCAGGGGGCAGGTGAACACTGAAGCTTTCTTT. Residues: CASSFRGQVNTEAFF.

The chain joins TRBV28 to TRBJ1-6, with D perhaps matching TRBD1 (6 bases). With 5 bases removed from V and 3 bases from J, the gap between germline ends came to 8 bases. In germline, CDR1 is MDHEN, CDR2 SYDVKM. The CDR3 is 14 residues long. The CDR3 coding sequence is TGTGCCAGCAGTCGAGGGGGCTATAATTCACCCCTCCACTTT. Its translation is CASSRGGYNSPLHF.

This clone was found a few times. The V call is TRBV18, the J call TRBJ1-2; D is perhaps TRBD1 (5 bases). The germline V and J ends were trimmed by 2 bases and 4 bases, with 14 bases remaining between them. This CDR3 region has 15 residues. Germline CDR1 is KGHSH and CDR2 is LQKENI. The CDR3 DNA reads as TGTGCCAGCTCACCAGGGACGGATCCCAGCTATGGCTACACCTTC. Translating gives CASSPGTDPSYGYTF.

The chain employs TRBV2 and TRBJ2-7, with D possibly being TRBD1 or TRBD2 (5 bases each). The CDR3 runs 14 residues. V was shortened by 2 bases and J by 6 bases, with 14 bases between the two germline ends. The V gene's germline CDR1 is SNHLY and CDR2 FYNNEI. The CDR3 nucleotides are TGTGCCAGCAGTGAAACGGGGCGCCTGGGCGAGCAGTACTTC. Translated, it gives CASSETGRLGEQYF.

This clone has just one count. At one end the junction does not follow the germline gene, possibly because of a read error. V and J are TRBV7-7 and TRBJ2-1, with 9 bases identical to TRBD2. Germline V gene lookup returns CDR1 SSHAT and CDR2 FNYEAQ (reference sequence). The CDR3 is 14 residues long. The CDR3 region has the DNA TGTGCTAGCAGCTTAGGGACTAGCAACAATGAGCAGTTCTTC. As protein: CASSLGTSNNEQFF.

The gene calls are TRBV7-7 and TRBJ2-2; D is unclear. The ends were cut back, 5 bases at V and 1 base at J, with 8 bases in the middle. CDR3 size: 14 residues. Per germline, CDR1 SSHAT and CDR2 FNYEAQ (reference sequence). CDR3 sequence reads: CASSPLVNTGELFF. The CDR3 nucleotides read TGTGCCAGCAGCCCCTTGGTGAACACCGGGGAGCTGTTTTTT.

V gene TRBV27 combines with J gene TRBJ2-7; TRBD1 agrees at 7 bases. The CDR3 is made up of 15 amino acids. Germline lookup yields CDR1 MNHEY and CDR2 SMNVEV (reference sequence). The trim removed 3 bases at V and 4 bases at J, leaving 9 bases unmatched. CDR3 coding DNA: TGTGCCAGCAGTTTCCGGACAGGACCTGGATACGAGCAGTACTTC. Its translation is CASSFRTGPGYEQYF.

This clone has just a few counts. This chain connects TRBV7-9 to TRBJ2-7, with 8 bases aligning to TRBD1. Per germline, CDR1 SEHNR and CDR2 FQNEAQ (reference sequence). The CDR3 consists of 15 residues. V shed 5 bases and J 5 bases; nucleotides not matched to a gene: 11. The CDR3 DNA is TGTGCCAGCAGCCCCTGGGCAGGGGGCGGGAACGAGCAGTACTTC. It yields the protein CASSPWAGGGNEQYF.